The rows below give T cell receptor beta chains drawn from one sample of a study of shared clonotypes between healthy human individuals. The repertoire was sequenced with immunoSEQ multiplex PCR; TCRdb's copy has only in-frame clones and lacks some. The sample gives 2 million to 2.5 million clones, less than 95% of which show up once; around 1.1% is in the top ten. Sequencing input: naive CD8+ T cells sorted from blood. These receptors originate from a man aged 18 to 35 in good health. CDR3s include the opening cysteine and the closing phenylalanine or tryptophan. The D gene is left open where the match is weak.

J gene: TRBJ2-7
D gene: TRBD1
V gene: TRBV29-1
CDR3 protein: CSVERQGNEQYF

J gene: TRBJ2-1
D gene: -
V gene: TRBV9
CDR3 protein: CASSVSDYEQFF

J gene: TRBJ1-4
D gene: -
V gene: TRBV7-9
CDR3 protein: CASSPPASEKLFF

J gene: TRBJ2-1
D gene: -
V gene: TRBV7-8
CDR3 protein: CASSGTENYNEQFF

J gene: TRBJ1-1
D gene: TRBD1
V gene: TRBV27
CDR3 protein: CASSLSSGTGNTEAFF

J gene: TRBJ2-1
D gene: -
V gene: TRBV4-1
CDR3 protein: CASQGTQNEQFF

J gene: TRBJ1-2
D gene: TRBD1
V gene: TRBV13
CDR3 protein: CASSSTGTGGQDGYTF

J gene: TRBJ1-2
D gene: -
V gene: TRBV30
CDR3 protein: CAWNREEGYTF

J gene: TRBJ2-7
D gene: TRBD1
V gene: TRBV10-2
CDR3 protein: CASRWTGSSYEQYF

J gene: TRBJ1-5
D gene: -
V gene: TRBV4-1
CDR3 protein: CASSQPAGQSNQPQHF

J gene: TRBJ2-7
D gene: -
V gene: TRBV9
CDR3 protein: CASSVGGVGEQYF

J gene: TRBJ2-3
D gene: -
V gene: TRBV9
CDR3 protein: CASSVVGGTDTQYF

J gene: TRBJ2-7
D gene: -
V gene: TRBV27
CDR3 protein: CASSLSLGLPYEQYF

J gene: TRBJ2-3
D gene: -
V gene: TRBV5-4
CDR3 protein: CASRPSMGVGTDTQYF

J gene: TRBJ2-1
D gene: -
V gene: TRBV30
CDR3 protein: CAWSVGGGYNEQFF

J gene: TRBJ1-2
D gene: TRBD1
V gene: TRBV10-3
CDR3 protein: CAISEYGQDEGYTF

J gene: TRBJ2-1
D gene: -
V gene: TRBV19
CDR3 protein: CASSIDGGTSYNEQFF

J gene: TRBJ2-7
D gene: -
V gene: TRBV10-2
CDR3 protein: CASSEGGTPDEQYF

J gene: TRBJ2-5
D gene: -
V gene: TRBV28
CDR3 protein: CASSPRDRWWETQYF

J gene: TRBJ1-2
D gene: -
V gene: TRBV29-1
CDR3 protein: CSFLGGTNYGYTF

J gene: TRBJ2-3
D gene: -
V gene: TRBV27
CDR3 protein: CASSWGSSTDTQYF

J gene: TRBJ2-7
D gene: -
V gene: TRBV5-6
CDR3 protein: CASSAGAYYEQYF

J gene: TRBJ2-1
D gene: TRBD2
V gene: TRBV10-3
CDR3 protein: CAHMREVNNEQFF

J gene: TRBJ2-3
D gene: -
V gene: TRBV7-8
CDR3 protein: CASSLLAFDTQYF

J gene: TRBJ2-3
D gene: -
V gene: TRBV18
CDR3 protein: CASSPGTDTQYF

J gene: TRBJ2-2
D gene: TRBD2
V gene: TRBV27
CDR3 protein: CASSFSSGENTGELFF

J gene: TRBJ1-5
D gene: TRBD1
V gene: TRBV11-2
CDR3 protein: CASSKDRGPSQPQHF

J gene: TRBJ2-3
D gene: -
V gene: TRBV27
CDR3 protein: CASSSEEDRKADTQYF

J gene: TRBJ1-1
D gene: TRBD1
V gene: TRBV9
CDR3 protein: CASSAQGAGNTEAFF

J gene: TRBJ1-2
D gene: -
V gene: TRBV30
CDR3 protein: CAWSVVGADGYTF

J gene: TRBJ2-1
D gene: -
V gene: TRBV29-1
CDR3 protein: CSVEPVVLNSYNEQFF

J gene: TRBJ1-1
D gene: -
V gene: TRBV6-1
CDR3 protein: CASSEDPGLVLEAFF

J gene: TRBJ2-7
D gene: -
V gene: TRBV25-1
CDR3 protein: CASSEWQGTFYEQYF

J gene: TRBJ2-7
D gene: -
V gene: TRBV7-9
CDR3 protein: CASSPTETYEQYF

J gene: TRBJ2-1
D gene: TRBD1
V gene: TRBV7-9
CDR3 protein: CASSSRARGPMGNEQFF

J gene: TRBJ2-1
D gene: TRBD1
V gene: TRBV5-8
CDR3 protein: CASSLGQGMALNEQFF

J gene: TRBJ1-1
D gene: -
V gene: TRBV4-1
CDR3 protein: CASSLRGASTEAFF

J gene: TRBJ2-2
D gene: -
V gene: TRBV13
CDR3 protein: CASSGTGELFF

J gene: TRBJ1-6
D gene: -
V gene: TRBV28
CDR3 protein: CASNVATAESLHF

J gene: TRBJ2-1
D gene: -
V gene: TRBV27
CDR3 protein: CASSFPATGYNEQFF

J gene: TRBJ2-7
D gene: -
V gene: TRBV14
CDR3 protein: CASSRTVDQGYEQYF

J gene: TRBJ2-3
D gene: -
V gene: TRBV27
CDR3 protein: CASSLSPLSDTQYF

J gene: TRBJ2-1
D gene: -
V gene: TRBV27
CDR3 protein: CASSLSTRVEQFF

J gene: TRBJ1-5
D gene: -
V gene: TRBV30
CDR3 protein: CAWSSVSNQPQHF

J gene: TRBJ1-5
D gene: -
V gene: TRBV4-1
CDR3 protein: CASSQVGLGNQPQHF

J gene: TRBJ1-2
D gene: -
V gene: TRBV19
CDR3 protein: CASSTFPRDGDYGYTF

J gene: TRBJ2-7
D gene: TRBD1
V gene: TRBV7-6
CDR3 protein: CASSLGGQGYEQYF

J gene: TRBJ2-7
D gene: -
V gene: TRBV9
CDR3 protein: CASSVVSAGQQYF

J gene: TRBJ1-4
D gene: -
V gene: TRBV6-5
CDR3 protein: CASSPDVANEKLFF

J gene: TRBJ2-6
D gene: -
V gene: TRBV11-1
CDR3 protein: CASSYFGGPAEVLTF

J gene: TRBJ1-1
D gene: -
V gene: TRBV30
CDR3 protein: CATDEGGEAFF

J gene: TRBJ1-1
D gene: -
V gene: TRBV27
CDR3 protein: CASSPTGIRTEAFF

J gene: TRBJ1-4
D gene: -
V gene: TRBV9
CDR3 protein: CASSGARTEGTNEKLFF

J gene: TRBJ2-7
D gene: -
V gene: TRBV10-3
CDR3 protein: CATADSAISYEQYF

J gene: TRBJ1-1
D gene: -
V gene: TRBV6-5
CDR3 protein: CASSGWGPSGTEAFF

J gene: TRBJ2-7
D gene: -
V gene: TRBV27
CDR3 protein: CASSIGGEQYF

J gene: TRBJ2-7
D gene: -
V gene: TRBV7-9
CDR3 protein: CASSPPSWETYEQYF

J gene: TRBJ1-2
D gene: TRBD1
V gene: TRBV18
CDR3 protein: CASSPAPTGRRSDGYTF

J gene: TRBJ2-5
D gene: -
V gene: TRBV6-5
CDR3 protein: CASSYMEGEETQYF